Below, 24 T cell receptor beta chains from the same sample are listed, as sequenced in a study of Ad26.COV2.S vaccination and SARS-CoV-2 variants. Only in-frame clones appear in the TCRdb table, and some are missing; sequencing was by immunoSEQ multiplex PCR. This repertoire shows hundreds of thousands of clones, 87% found once; its top ten account for 3.4%. The treatment denotes: around 19 received Ad26.COV2.S at low or high dose, single or two shots; about 5 received placebo; per-sample allocation not given. Specimens were obtained on day 63 following the first vaccine or placebo injection. The sample consisted of peripheral blood, taken in a trial of Ad26.COV2.S vaccine versus placebo. These TCRs come from a person aged 18 to 59 who received the Ad26.COV2.S COVID-19 vaccine or a placebo.

The table lists this clone with a few counts. The CDR3 DNA is TGTGCCAGCAGTTTCAGTAACTATGGCTACACCTTC. It codes for CASSFSNYGYTF. The J gene is TRBJ1-2, the V gene TRBV12-3 or TRBV12-4; D call uncertain. V lost 3 bases and J 1 base, leaving 3 bases between the germline ends. The CDR3 extends over 12 amino acids.

The rearrangement links TRBV18 to TRBJ2-1, with no clear D. Germline values: CDR1 KGHSH, CDR2 LQKENI. The ends were cut back, 6 bases at V and 7 bases at J, with 10 bases in the middle. CDR3 size: 12 residues. Here the CDR3 reads CASSPDWNEQFF. CDR3 DNA sequence: TGTGCCAGCTCGCCCGATTGGAATGAGCAGTTCTTC.

V gene TRBV6-4 combines with J gene TRBJ2-2; D not certain. Germline CDR1 reads MRHNA; CDR2 reads SNTAGT. Trimming left V 6 bases short and J 5 bases short, with 16 bases between. This CDR3 is built from 15 residues. CDR3 sequence reads: CASSLNSGWTGELFF. CDR3 DNA sequence: TGTGCCAGCAGCCTAAACTCAGGATGGACCGGGGAGCTGTTTTTT.

CDR3 sequence (DNA): TGTGCCAGCAGTTACTCGCGGTGGGGTTCCTACAATGAGCAGTTCTTC. Translating it yields CASSYSRWGSYNEQFF. The J gene is TRBJ2-1, the V gene TRBV6-5; D is ambiguous. The CDR3 consists of 16 residues. Germline V gene lookup returns CDR1 MNHEY and CDR2 SVGAGI. V was pared by 0 bases and J by 1 base, with 10 bases between.

This clone has a single count. The J gene is TRBJ1-5, the V gene TRBV28; 9 bases align to TRBD1. Germline V gene lookup returns CDR1 MDHEN and CDR2 SYDVKM. After removal of 6 bases from V and 6 bases from J, the junction contained 12 bases not matched to a gene. There are 16 residues in the CDR3. CDR3 loop: CASRTNKQGASQPQHF. CDR3 nucleotides: TGTGCCAGCAGAACCAACAAACAGGGGGCGAGTCAGCCCCAGCATTTT.

The V gene is TRBV4-3, the J gene TRBJ1-2; D unresolved. The CDR3 runs 15 residues. CDR1 is LGHNA and CDR2 is YSLEER in the germline V gene. Trimming removed 1 base from V and 5 bases from J, with 14 bases in between. CDR3 residues: CASSQGGPPSYGYTF. Written as DNA, the CDR3 is TGCGCCAGCAGCCAAGGTGGGCCCCCCTCGTATGGCTACACCTTC.

V is TRBV5-3 and J is TRBJ1-2; D not certain. TRBV5-3 is reported as an ORF; its role is uncertain. The V end lost 3 bases, the J end lost 5 bases, and 8 bases lay between the germline ends. This CDR3 is 12 amino acids long. CDR3 amino acids: CARSCRLYGYTF. CDR3 coding DNA: TGTGCCAGAAGCTGCAGGTTATATGGCTACACCTTC.

This rearrangement joins TRBV27 to TRBJ1-5; no definite D call. CDR3 length: 10 amino acids. In germline, CDR1 is MNHEY, CDR2 SMNVEV (reference sequence). V lost 9 bases and J 9 bases, leaving 9 bases between the germline ends. Written as DNA, the CDR3 is TGTGCCAGTGGGATCATGCCCCAGCATTTT. It translates to CASGIMPQHF.

The chain combines TRBV29-1 with TRBJ2-7; 9 nucleotides align to TRBD1. The J segment lost 3 bases and the V segment lost 5 bases, leaving 8 bases of the junction unmatched. Germline V gives CDR1 SQVTM, CDR2 ANQGSEA. CDR3 size: 14 residues. This CDR3 reads CSVRWGQGNYEQYF. In DNA form, the CDR3 reads TGCAGCGTTAGATGGGGACAGGGAAACTACGAGCAGTACTTC.

The chain carries TRBV23-1 and TRBJ1-5, with D possibly being TRBD1 (5 bases). TRBV23-1 is noted as an ORF with a role that remains uncertain. This CDR3 is built from 13 residues. Trimming removed 5 bases at V and 2 bases at J, with 7 bases between. The CDR3 DNA sequence: TGCGCCAGCAGTTCGGGGGGCAATCAGCCCCAGCATTTT. Protein: CASSSGGNQPQHF.

The chain employs TRBV3-1 (or the pseudogene TRBV3-2) and TRBJ1-2; D uncertain. The CDR3 has 13 amino acids. Trimming took 2 bases from V and 8 from J, leaving 12 bases between them. Germline V gene sequence: CDR1 LGHDT, CDR2 YNNKEL (reference sequence). CDR3 in amino acids: CASSQTFGRGYTF. The CDR3 coding sequence is TGTGCCAGCAGCCAAACTTTTGGTCGAGGCTACACCTTC.

This sequence joins TRBV19 and TRBJ2-4; D is unresolved. With 3 bases removed from V and 8 bases from J, the gap between germline ends came to 17 bases. The CDR3 is 15 amino acids. Germline-derived CDR1 and CDR2 are LNHDA and SQIVND (reference sequence). The CDR3 nucleotides are TGTGCCAGTAGTATGTCGGGCAGCCGAGGCGACATTCAGTACTTC. Translation: CASSMSGSRGDIQYF. Combining the CDR3 with reference TRBV19 and TRBJ2-4 gives the whole variable domain DGGITQSPKYLFRKEGQNVTLSCEQNLNHDAMYWYRQDPGQGLRLIYYSQIVNDFQKGDIAEGYSVSREKKESFPLTVTSAQKNPTAFYLCASSMSGSRGDIQYFGAGTRLSVL.

The chain recombines TRBV3-1 (or the pseudogene TRBV3-2) with TRBJ1-6, with D unresolved. The CDR3 contains 16 residues. Trimming left V 3 bases short and J 6 bases short, with 15 bases between. Per germline, CDR1 LGHDT and CDR2 YNNKEL (reference sequence). The CDR3 sequence is CASSHTHDITNSPLHF. In nucleotides, the CDR3 is TGTGCCAGCAGCCACACACATGACATTACTAATTCACCCCTCCACTTT.

This chain links TRBV2 with TRBJ1-5; 9 nucleotides agree with TRBD1. J lost 3 bases, V lost 9 bases, and 12 bases had no gene match. CDR1 and CDR2 (germline): SNHLY, FYNNEI. The CDR3 contains 16 residues. CDR3 in DNA: TGTGCCAGTAAGGGGGGCGACAGGGGGTTCAATCAGCCCCAGCATTTT. This sequence encodes CASKGGDRGFNQPQHF.

The V call is TRBV10-3, the J call TRBJ1-3; perhaps TRBD1 as D (5 bases). CDR1 is ENHRY, CDR2 SYGVKD, per germline. V was pared by 4 bases and J by 0 bases, with 10 bases between. This CDR3 comprises 15 residues. Written as DNA, the CDR3 is TGTGCCATCAGTGGCGGCAGGGACTCTGGAAACACCATATATTTT. Translating gives CAISGGRDSGNTIYF.

This clone was counted only a few times. The chain joins TRBV19 to TRBJ1-2; weak D call: TRBD1 (6 bases). The CDR3 consists of 16 residues. The V gene lost 5 bases and the J gene lost 1 base, with 17 bases spanning the gap. Per the germline V gene, CDR1 is LNHDA and CDR2 is SQIVND (reference sequence). DNA of the CDR3: TGTGCCAGTAGTGGCAAGGAAGGGACAAATAACTATGGCTACACCTTC. It specifies CASSGKEGTNNYGYTF. The variable domain in full, completed from reference TRBV19 and TRBJ1-2, reads DGGITQSPKYLFRKEGQNVTLSCEQNLNHDAMYWYRQDPGQGLRLIYYSQIVNDFQKGDIAEGYSVSREKKESFPLTVTSAQKNPTAFYLCASSGKEGTNNYGYTFGSGTRLTVV.

The chain employs TRBV6-1 and TRBJ2-3; D possibly corresponds to TRBD2 (5 bases). CDR3 length: 14 amino acids. Germline V gene sequence: CDR1 MNHNS, CDR2 SASEGT. V was clipped by 6 bases and J by 4 bases, with 14 bases between them. The DNA for the CDR3 is TGTGCCAGCAGCACCGGGATGGCCGCAGATACGCAGTATTTT. It specifies CASSTGMAADTQYF.

Remarks on this clone: One end of the junction fails to match germline, which may point to a read error. In DNA, the CDR3 is TGTGCCAGCAGTTTAGGACTAGAAGTTAACTTC. Translation gives CASSLGLEVNF. V gene TRBV12-3 or TRBV12-4 combines with J gene TRBJ2-5, with D possibly TRBD2 on 6 matching bases. The CDR3 loop spans 11 amino acids.

This chain joins TRBV5-5 and TRBJ1-1; D is uncertain. The CDR3 is made up of 12 amino acids. The ends were cut back, 0 bases at V and 11 bases at J, with 11 bases in the middle. Per germline, CDR1 SGHKS and CDR2 YYEKEE (reference sequence). CDR3 in amino acids: CASSLVRPDAFF. The CDR3 nucleotides read TGTGCCAGCAGCTTGGTGAGGCCAGACGCTTTCTTT. The full variable domain, with the rest looked up from reference TRBV5-5 and TRBJ1-1, is DAGVTQSPTHLIKTRGQQVTLRCSPISGHKSVSWYQQVLGQGPQFIFQYYEKEERGRGNFPDRFSARQFPNYSSELNVNALLLGDSALYLCASSLVRPDAFFGQGTRLTVV.

This clone is a singleton in its sample. The chain uses TRBV5-1 and TRBJ1-1; TRBD1 agrees at 7 bases. This CDR3 has 17 amino acids. Unmatched junction bases numbered 13, after V lost 4 bases and J lost 1 base. Per the germline V gene, CDR1 is SGHRS and CDR2 is YFSETQ. The CDR3 region is CASSPAAWTGQNTEAFF. The CDR3 DNA sequence: TGCGCCAGCAGCCCAGCAGCTTGGACAGGACAGAACACTGAAGCTTTCTTT.

The rearrangement links TRBV7-2 to TRBJ1-4; D remains unclear. Germline V CDR1 and CDR2: SGHTA, FQGNSA. The CDR3 sequence is 13 residues long. Here the CDR3 reads CAVMDSTGEKLFF. DNA of the CDR3: TGTGCAGTAATGGACTCAACTGGTGAAAAACTGTTTTTT.

The chain employs TRBV2 and TRBJ2-7, with a possible D match to TRBD1 (5 bases). This CDR3 is 13 amino acids long. V lost 7 bases, J lost 4 bases, and 14 bases lay in between. Per the germline V gene, CDR1 is SNHLY and CDR2 is FYNNEI. CDR3 nucleotides: TGTGCCAGCAACGAAGACAGATTTTACGAGCAGTACTTC. Encoded protein: CASNEDRFYEQYF. Combining the CDR3 with reference TRBV2 and TRBJ2-7 gives the whole variable domain EPEVTQTPSHQVTQMGQEVILRCVPISNHLYFYWYRQILGQKVEFLVSFYNNEISEKSEIFDDQFSVERPDGSNFTLKIRSTKLEDSAMYFCASNEDRFYEQYFGPGTRLTVT.

The gene calls are TRBV5-6 and TRBJ2-5, with 8 nucleotides matching TRBD2. Germline CDR1 and CDR2: SGHDT and YYEEEE. V was pared by 4 bases and J by 5 bases, with 10 bases of the junction left unmatched. This CDR3 has 15 amino acids. The CDR3 DNA follows: TGTGCCAGCAGCGGGAGACTAGCGAGGACGGAGACCCAGTACTTC. Protein sequence: CASSGRLARTETQYF. The complete variable domain, with remaining parts taken from reference TRBV5-6 and TRBJ2-5, reads DAGVTQSPTHLIKTRGQQVTLRCSPKSGHDTVSWYQQALGQGPQFIFQYYEEEERQRGNFPDRFSGHQFPNYSSELNVNALLLGDSALYLCASSGRLARTETQYFGPGTRLLVL.

The chain links TRBV7-9 to TRBJ1-2, with D unresolved. Germline V gene lookup returns CDR1 SEHNR and CDR2 FQNEAQ (reference sequence). This CDR3 comprises 14 residues. V was trimmed by 4 bases and J by 0 bases, leaving 9 bases between them. In nucleotides, the CDR3 is TGTGCCAGCAGCTCCCCCCGAGCTAACTATGGCTACACCTTC. This sequence encodes CASSSPRANYGYTF.